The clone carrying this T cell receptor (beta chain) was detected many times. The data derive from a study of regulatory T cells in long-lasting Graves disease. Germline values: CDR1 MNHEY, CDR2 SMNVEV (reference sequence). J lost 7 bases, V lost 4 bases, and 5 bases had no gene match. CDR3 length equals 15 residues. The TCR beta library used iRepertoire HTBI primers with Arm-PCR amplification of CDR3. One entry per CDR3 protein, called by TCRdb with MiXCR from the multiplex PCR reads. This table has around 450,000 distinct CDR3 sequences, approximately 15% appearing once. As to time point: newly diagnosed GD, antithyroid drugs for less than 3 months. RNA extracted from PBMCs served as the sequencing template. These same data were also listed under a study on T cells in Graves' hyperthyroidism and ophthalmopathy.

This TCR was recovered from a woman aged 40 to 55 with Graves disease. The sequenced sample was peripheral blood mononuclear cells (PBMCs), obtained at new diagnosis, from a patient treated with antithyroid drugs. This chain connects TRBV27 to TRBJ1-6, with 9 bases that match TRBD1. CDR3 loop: CASSSDRGGNSPLHF. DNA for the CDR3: TGTGCCAGCAGTTCCGACAGGGGGGGGAATTCACCCCTCCACTTT.